The entry below describes one T cell receptor beta chain. The assay was immunoSEQ multiplex PCR, and TCRdb's table has in-frame clones only and misses some. Of 34,000 or so clones listed, around 81% are singletons. The record originates from a study of STAT5B mutations in CD4+ large granular lymphocyte leukemia. Looked up from germline, CDR1 is SQVTM and CDR2 is ANQGSEA. V lost 4 bases, J lost 7 bases, and 11 bases lay in between. This CDR3 contains 12 residues. What was sequenced was CD4+ T cells from blood buffy coats. The J gene is TRBJ2-1, the V gene TRBV29-1; no reliable D call. This receptor was obtained from a human donor in good health. The CDR3, as DNA: TGCAGCGTTGGGGTGTCCACAAATGAGCAGTTCTTC. Protein product: CSVGVSTNEQFF.